This T cell receptor (beta chain) comes out of a study of T-cell reconstitution after alpha-beta-depleted transplantation in children. This clonotype was picked up many times. The germline gives CDR1 DFQATT, CDR2 SNEGSKA (reference sequence). CDR3 size: 12 residues. The V end was cut by 6 bases, the J end by 2 bases, with 10 bases between. Unique molecular identifiers were incorporated when the TCRbeta library was constructed. In TCRdb, the PCR reads were re-called with MiXCR into one record per CDR3 protein. The table includes about 640,000 distinct CDR3 sequences, 15% to 20% detected once. The sequence came from a human donor who donated a stem cell graft to a child with acute myeloid leukemia. The V and J genes are TRBV20-1 and TRBJ1-1; possibly TRBD1 for D (6 bases). This specimen consisted of PBMCs from the stem cell graft donor, obtained from the stem cell graft. CDR3 sequence (DNA): TGCAGTGCCGCGACAGGTAACACTGAAGCTTTCTTT. It encodes CSAATGNTEAFF.